The subject of this entry is one T cell receptor beta chain. The antigen is unknown. The entry originates in a study of T cell responses to AZD1222 COVID-19 vaccine. General study findings and limits: After two AZD1222 doses, spike-specific TCR breadth and depth rose versus day 0. Only a handful of individuals given AZD1222 were seropositive at baseline.

TCRdb's table, derived via immunoSEQ multiplex PCR, lists solely in-frame clones and lacks some. The sample holds roughly 98,000 clones; about four fifths are singletons and the top ten take approximately 15%. The V end was cut by 0 bases, the J end by 1 base, with 6 bases between. The CDR3 is made up of 14 amino acids. CDR1 SGHAT and CDR2 FQDESV come from the germline V gene (reference sequence). The sequencing here drew on peripheral blood, taken 28 days after the second AZD1222 dose. The chain uses TRBV11-1 and TRBJ1-1; D is unclear. The receptor comes from an adult who received the AZD1222 COVID-19 vaccine. This chain's CDR3 is CASSLALQNTEAFF. CDR3 nucleotides: TGTGCCAGCAGCTTAGCTCTCCAGAACACTGAAGCTTTCTTT. The whole variable domain, filled in from reference TRBV11-1 and TRBJ1-1, reads EAEVAQSPRYKITEKSQAVAFWCDPISGHATLYWYRQILGQGPELLVQFQDESVVDDSQLPKDRFSAERLKGVDSTLKIQPAELGDSAMYLCASSLALQNTEAFFGQGTRLTVV.